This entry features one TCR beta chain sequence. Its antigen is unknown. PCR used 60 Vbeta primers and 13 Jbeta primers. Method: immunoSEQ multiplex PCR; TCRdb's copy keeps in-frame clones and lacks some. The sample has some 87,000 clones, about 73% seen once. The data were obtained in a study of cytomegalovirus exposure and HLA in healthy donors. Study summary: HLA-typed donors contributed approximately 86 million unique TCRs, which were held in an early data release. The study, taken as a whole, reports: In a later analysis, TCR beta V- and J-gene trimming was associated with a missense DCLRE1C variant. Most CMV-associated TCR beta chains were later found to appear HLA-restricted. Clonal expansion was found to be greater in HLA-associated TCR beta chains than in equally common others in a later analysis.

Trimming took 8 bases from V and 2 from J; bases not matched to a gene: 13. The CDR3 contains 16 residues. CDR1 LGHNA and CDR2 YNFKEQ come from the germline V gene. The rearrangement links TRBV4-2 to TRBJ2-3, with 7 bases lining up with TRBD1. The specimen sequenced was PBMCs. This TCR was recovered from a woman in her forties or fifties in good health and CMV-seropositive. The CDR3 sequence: CASASYEGTVTDTQYF. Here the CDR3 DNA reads TGTGCCAGCGCCTCGTACGAAGGGACAGTCACAGATACGCAGTATTTT.